Below are 29 T cell receptor beta chains sequenced from a single sample in a study of cytomegalovirus exposure and HLA in healthy donors. The PCR used 60 Vbeta and 13 Jbeta primers. Here immunoSEQ multiplex PCR was the method, and the copy in TCRdb shows in-frame clones only, minus some. Of just under 250,000 clones in the sample, about 81% were seen once. The material sequenced was PBMCs. The receptor set was obtained from a woman in her thirties or forties in good health and CMV-seropositive.

This chain joins TRBV11-3 and TRBJ2-7, with TRBD2 matching 11 bases. The trim removed 1 base at V and 4 bases at J, leaving 3 bases unmatched. Germline values: CDR1 SGHNT, CDR2 YENEEA. This CDR3 comprises 15 residues. CDR3 bases: TGTGCCAGCAGCTTAGGGGGACTAGCGGAGTACGAGCAGTACTTC. The encoded protein is CASSLGGLAEYEQYF.

This clone has just a few counts. The chain combines TRBV27 with TRBJ1-1, with D unresolved. This CDR3 contains 14 residues. V gave up 7 bases and J gave up 2 bases, with 14 bases separating them. Germline lookup yields CDR1 MNHEY and CDR2 SMNVEV (reference sequence). The CDR3 reads CASIPGGLNTEAFF. DNA of the CDR3: TGTGCCAGCATCCCTGGAGGGCTTAACACTGAAGCTTTCTTT.

This chain connects TRBV5-3 to TRBJ2-5, with 15 positions matching TRBD2. The last part of the DNA fits TRBJ2-7 better; the J call may be wrong. TRBV5-3 is marked as an open reading frame, function uncertain. The CDR3 covers 15 residues. CDR3 sequence reads: CARSPGTSGRYEQYF. The CDR3 region has the DNA TGTGCCAGAAGCCCGGGGACTAGCGGGAGGTACGAGCAGTACTTC.

This sequence joins TRBV10-3 and TRBJ1-5; 7 positions match TRBD1. The CDR3 consists of 16 residues. V shed 2 bases, J shed 7 bases, and the junction held 11 bases outside the gene matches. Germline-derived CDR1 and CDR2 are ENHRY and SYGVKD. CDR3 loop: CAISEPGRQGLQPQHF. The CDR3 DNA reads TGTGCCATCAGTGAGCCTGGGCGACAGGGCCTCCAGCCCCAGCATTTT.

This chain links TRBV4-3 with TRBJ2-3, with 8 bases aligning to TRBD1. The CDR3 consists of 18 residues. J lost 5 bases, V lost 0 bases, and 13 bases had no gene match. Germline-derived CDR1 and CDR2 are LGHNA and YSLEER. The CDR3 DNA reads TGCGCCAGCAGCCAAGAAGGCTGGCAGGGGGCAGCCAAAGATACGCAGTATTTT. Its protein is CASSQEGWQGAAKDTQYF.

The rearrangement joins TRBV7-2 to TRBJ2-7; perhaps TRBD2 as D (6 bases). CDR1 is SGHTA, CDR2 FQGNSA, per germline. With 1 base removed from V and 4 bases from J, the gap between germline ends came to 11 bases. This CDR3 has 14 amino acids. This chain's CDR3 is CASSLGGVSYEQYF. For the CDR3, the DNA is TGTGCCAGCAGCTTAGGGGGGGTTTCGTACGAGCAGTACTTC.

The genes are TRBV4-3 and TRBJ2-1; D is perhaps TRBD2 (6 bases). Trimming pared 1 base from V and 1 base from J, leaving 11 bases between. CDR3 length: 16 residues. Germline V gene sequence: CDR1 LGHNA, CDR2 YSLEER. Here the CDR3 reads CASSQVVGRSYNEQFF. DNA for the CDR3: TGCGCCAGCAGCCAAGTGGTCGGGAGATCCTACAATGAGCAGTTCTTC.

This clone was observed a handful of times. The rearrangement links TRBV2 to TRBJ2-7, with 7 bases identical to TRBD2. Germline values: CDR1 SNHLY, CDR2 FYNNEI. The V segment lost 10 bases and the J segment 0 bases; nucleotides outside the gene matches: 9. The CDR3 runs to 14 residues. CDR3 protein: CATLLAMTSYEQYF. CDR3 in DNA: TGTGCCACCCTACTAGCGATGACCTCCTACGAGCAGTACTTC.

This chain uses TRBV1 with TRBJ2-1; TRBD2, the table's D call, lacks a check against the DNA. TRBV1 is a listed pseudogene. The CDR3 covers 16 residues. CDR3 in amino acids: CTSSQAQRRGYNEQFF. Written as DNA, the CDR3 is TGCACCAGCAGCCAAGCTCAAAGACGGGGGTACAATGAGCAGTTCTTC.

This chain joins TRBV6-6 and TRBJ1-4; possibly TRBD1 for D (5 bases). Germline CDR1 MNHNY, CDR2 SVGAGI (reference sequence). V gave up 8 bases and J gave up 0 bases, with 10 bases separating them. The CDR3 extends over 14 amino acids. The CDR3 region is CASRGGATNEKLFF. In nucleotides, the CDR3 is TGTGCCAGCCGGGGGGGGGCAACTAATGAAAAACTGTTTTTT.

The CDR3 loop is CASSPRAQGYNSPLHF. CDR3 DNA: TGTGCCAGCAGTCCTCGTGCGCAGGGGTATAATTCACCCCTCCACTTT. V is TRBV27 and J is TRBJ1-6; D perhaps matches TRBD1 (6 bases). CDR1 and CDR2 (germline): MNHEY, SMNVEV (reference sequence). The V end lost 5 bases, the J end lost 4 bases, and 15 bases lay between the germline ends. This CDR3 region has 16 residues.

The chain links TRBV18 to TRBJ2-2, with 9 nucleotides matching TRBD1. Germline V gives CDR1 KGHSH, CDR2 LQKENI. The CDR3 is 17 amino acids. Trimming took 0 bases from V and 5 from J; bases not matched to a gene: 7. CDR3 coding DNA: TGTGCCAGCTCACCACCCCGACAGGGGGTTGATACCGGGGAGCTGTTTTTT. Protein: CASSPPRQGVDTGELFF.

The J gene is TRBJ2-2, the V gene TRBV27; no definite D call. The CDR3 length is 16 residues. V was shortened by 1 base and J by 0 bases, with 9 bases between the two germline ends. Germline loops: CDR1 MNHEY, CDR2 SMNVEV (reference sequence). This CDR3 is CASSLFNIANTGELFF. The CDR3 DNA follows: TGTGCCAGCAGTTTATTTAACATCGCGAACACCGGGGAGCTGTTTTTT.

The gene calls are TRBV4-1 and TRBJ1-1; D uncertain. In germline, CDR1 is MGHRA, CDR2 YSYEKL. V was cut by 3 bases and J by 1 base, with 9 bases left in between. CDR3 length: 14 amino acids. The CDR3 here is CASSQTTRNTEAFF. The CDR3 DNA follows: TGCGCCAGCAGCCAGACGACAAGGAACACTGAAGCTTTCTTT.

The V and J genes are TRBV9 and TRBJ1-3, with a possible D match to TRBD1 (5 bases). V was clipped by 0 bases and J by 1 base, with 11 bases between them. The CDR3 is 16 residues long. Germline V lookup: CDR1 SGDLS, CDR2 YYNGEE. CDR3 sequence: CASSVDNRLSGNTIYF. CDR3 sequence (DNA): TGTGCCAGCAGCGTAGATAACAGGTTGTCTGGAAACACCATATATTTT.

The V and J genes are TRBV10-3 and TRBJ1-2; 7 nucleotides align to TRBD1. The V segment lost 3 bases and the J segment 0 bases; nucleotides outside the gene matches: 4. This CDR3 has 15 residues. Germline loops: CDR1 ENHRY, CDR2 SYGVKD. The CDR3 loop is CAISEHRGANYGYTF. CDR3 sequence (DNA): TGTGCCATCAGTGAACACAGGGGCGCTAACTATGGCTACACCTTC.

The chain combines TRBV5-1 with TRBJ2-2, with TRBD2 identical over 16 bases. The CDR3 covers 16 residues. Germline loops: CDR1 SGHRS, CDR2 YFSETQ. V shed 4 bases and J 6 bases; nucleotides not matched to a gene: 3. The CDR3 is CASSVGLAGGPGELFF. The CDR3 region has the DNA TGCGCCAGCAGCGTGGGACTAGCGGGGGGGCCCGGGGAGCTGTTTTTT.

V and J are TRBV23-1 and TRBJ2-7; D not resolved. TRBV23-1 is noted as an ORF with a role that remains uncertain. This CDR3 has 13 residues. The germline V and J ends were trimmed by 4 bases and 7 bases, with 14 bases remaining between them. The CDR3 sequence: CASSPQPIGEQYF. The CDR3 DNA sequence: TGCGCCAGCAGTCCCCAACCGATCGGTGAGCAGTACTTC.

The V and J genes are TRBV7-6 and TRBJ1-1, with 8 bases lining up with TRBD1. CDR1 is SGHVS and CDR2 is FNYEAQ in the germline V gene. Germline trimming cut 1 base from V and 0 bases from J; bases unmatched to any gene: 13. This CDR3 is built from 19 residues. The CDR3 coding sequence is TGTGCCAGCAGCTTAGGATTCGGGACAGGCCGACCCCTGAACACTGAAGCTTTCTTT. It codes for CASSLGFGTGRPLNTEAFF. Filled out from reference TRBV7-6 and TRBJ1-1, the complete variable domain reads GAGVSQSPRYKVTKRGQDVALRCDPISGHVSLYWYRQALGQGPEFLTYFNYEAQQDKSGLPNDRFSAERPEGSISTLTIQRTEQRDSAMYRCASSLGFGTGRPLNTEAFFGQGTRLTVV.

The rearrangement joins TRBV5-1 to TRBJ1-2; TRBD1 matches 7 bases. V was pared by 0 bases and J by 5 bases, with 13 bases of the junction left unmatched. Germline V gives CDR1 SGHRS, CDR2 YFSETQ. This CDR3 is built from 17 residues. DNA for the CDR3: TGCGCCAGCAGCTTGGGGGGAGGACAGGAGAAGGGGTATGGCTACACCTTC. It translates to CASSLGGGQEKGYGYTF.

Notes on this clone: Within the sample, other DNA sequences also encode this same CDR3. The chain recombines TRBV2 with TRBJ1-1, with 8 bases fitting TRBD1. CDR3 length: 15 amino acids. CDR1 and CDR2 from the germline V gene are SNHLY and FYNNEI. V was pared by 6 bases and J by 1 base, with 7 bases of the junction left unmatched. The CDR3 DNA reads as TGTGCCAGCAGATCAGGACAGGGTTCGAACACTGAAGCTTTCTTT. Translation: CASRSGQGSNTEAFF.

This rearrangement joins TRBV7-2 to TRBJ2-7, with TRBD1 matching 8 bases. The CDR3 runs 15 residues. Germline CDR1 and CDR2: SGHTA and FQGNSA. Germline trimming cut 5 bases from V and 7 bases from J; bases unmatched to any gene: 13. The CDR3 loop is CASSASGAGGVEQYF. Written as DNA, the CDR3 is TGTGCCAGCAGCGCTAGTGGGGCAGGGGGCGTTGAGCAGTACTTC.

This clone was counted a few times. V is TRBV7-2 and J is TRBJ2-7; 8 bases agree with TRBD2. Germline-derived CDR1 and CDR2 are SGHTA and FQGNSA. CDR3 size: 15 residues. The J segment lost 0 bases and the V segment lost 7 bases, leaving 8 bases of the junction unmatched. CDR3 in DNA: TGTGCCAGCACCCTCACGGGGGGGGCCTCCTACGAGCAGTACTTC. Amino acid sequence: CASTLTGGASYEQYF.

CDR3 in amino acids: CASSLAPGTGWAYEQYF. The DNA of the CDR3 is TGTGCCAGCAGCTTGGCTCCCGGGACAGGATGGGCCTACGAGCAGTACTTC. The V call is TRBV5-5, the J call TRBJ2-5, with 8 positions matching TRBD1. The closer fit of TRBJ2-7 to the DNA end suggests the J call may be wrong. Looked up from germline, CDR1 is SGHKS and CDR2 is YYEKEE (reference sequence). The CDR3 contains 17 residues.

The V call is TRBV5-1, the J call TRBJ1-1, with TRBD1 matching over 9 bases. The V gene end was trimmed by 5 bases and the J gene end by 4 bases; junction bases not matched to a gene: 6. Germline V gene sequence: CDR1 SGHRS, CDR2 YFSETQ. The CDR3 spans 14 residues. The CDR3 region has the DNA TGCGCCAGCAGGCCGACAGGGGGAGGCACTGAAGCTTTCTTT. Encoded protein: CASRPTGGGTEAFF.

This chain uses TRBV4-3 with TRBJ1-2, with D perhaps matching TRBD1 (5 bases). Between the trimmed V and J ends, which lost 0 bases and 6 bases, there was a span of 14 bases. The CDR3 is 15 amino acids. Germline V gene data show CDR1 as LGHNA and CDR2 as YSLEER. For the CDR3, the DNA is TGCGCCAGCAGCCAAGATACCAGGACATGGAATGGCTACACCTTC. Translated: CASSQDTRTWNGYTF.

The chain couples TRBV7-3 to TRBJ2-2; D ambiguous. The CDR3 has 14 amino acids. Germline V gives CDR1 SGHTA, CDR2 FQGTGA. Trimming shortened V by 7 bases and J by 3 bases, and 12 bases separated the two germline ends. The CDR3 region has the DNA TGTGCCAGCACTCGAGACACCCACACCGGGGAGCTGTTTTTT. Its protein product is CASTRDTHTGELFF.

V and J are TRBV4-3 and TRBJ2-5, with a tentative D call TRBD2 (6 bases). Germline CDR1 is LGHNA and CDR2 is YSLEER. V was pared by 3 bases and J by 2 bases, with 7 bases between. The CDR3 totals 13 residues. CDR3 region: CASSQGGQETQYF. CDR3 nucleotides: TGCGCCAGCAGCCAGGGGGGTCAAGAGACCCAGTACTTC.

The gene calls are TRBV5-5 and TRBJ2-7, with 8 bases fitting TRBD2. Germline V gene lookup returns CDR1 SGHKS and CDR2 YYEKEE (reference sequence). Losses at the gene ends were 4 bases for V and 0 bases for J; bases not matched to a gene: 9. The CDR3 covers 16 residues. CDR3 in DNA: TGTGCCAGCAGCCCCTCCACTAGCGGAACCTCCTACGAGCAGTACTTC. This sequence encodes CASSPSTSGTSYEQYF.